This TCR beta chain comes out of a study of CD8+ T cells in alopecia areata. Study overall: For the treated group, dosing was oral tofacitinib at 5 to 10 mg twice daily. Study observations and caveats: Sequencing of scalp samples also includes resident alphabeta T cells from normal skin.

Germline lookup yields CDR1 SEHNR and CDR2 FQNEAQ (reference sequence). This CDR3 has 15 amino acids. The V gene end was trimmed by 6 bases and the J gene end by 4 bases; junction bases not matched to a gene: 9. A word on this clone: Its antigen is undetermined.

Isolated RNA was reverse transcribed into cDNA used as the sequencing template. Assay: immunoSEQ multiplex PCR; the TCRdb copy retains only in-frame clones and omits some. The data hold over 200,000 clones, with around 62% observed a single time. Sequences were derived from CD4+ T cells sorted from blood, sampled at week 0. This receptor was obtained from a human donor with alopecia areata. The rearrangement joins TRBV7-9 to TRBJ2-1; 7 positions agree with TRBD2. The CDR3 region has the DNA TGTGCCAGCAGGCAAGATGGGAGGGGTTACAATGAGCAGTTCTTC. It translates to CASRQDGRGYNEQFF. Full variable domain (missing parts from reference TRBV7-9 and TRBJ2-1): DTGVSQNPRHKITKRGQNVTFRCDPISEHNRLYWYRQTLGQGPEFLTYFQNEAQLEKSRLLSDRFSAERPKGSFSTLEIQRTEQGDSAMYLCASRQDGRGYNEQFFGPGTRLTVL.